The text below deals with one T cell receptor (beta chain). Its antigen is not known. These data come from a study of CD8 T cell repertoires and HIV-1 epitope variants. About the study: T cells were stimulated with Twenty-five Gag and Nef peptides separately. An uncultured baseline aliquot held 1M T cells.

Using immunoSEQ multiplex PCR, the repertoire was profiled, and TCRdb retains in-frame clones only, with some absent. The data hold about 5,600 clones, with over 60% observed a single time. CDR1 is MNHEY and CDR2 is SVGAGI in the germline V gene. Trimming left V 6 bases short and J 4 bases short, with 13 bases between. The length of the CDR3 is 14 residues. Overall study results and limits: This assay reports beta chains of antigen-expanded cells, not T cell function.

This receptor was taken from a male donor with HIV. The rearrangement links TRBV6-5 to TRBJ2-1, with D possibly being TRBD1 (5 bases). The source material was cultured CD8+ T cells derived from PBMCs. The CDR3 region is CASSPFDSYNEQFF. CDR3 DNA: TGTGCCAGCAGCCCCTTCGACAGTTACAATGAGCAGTTCTTC.